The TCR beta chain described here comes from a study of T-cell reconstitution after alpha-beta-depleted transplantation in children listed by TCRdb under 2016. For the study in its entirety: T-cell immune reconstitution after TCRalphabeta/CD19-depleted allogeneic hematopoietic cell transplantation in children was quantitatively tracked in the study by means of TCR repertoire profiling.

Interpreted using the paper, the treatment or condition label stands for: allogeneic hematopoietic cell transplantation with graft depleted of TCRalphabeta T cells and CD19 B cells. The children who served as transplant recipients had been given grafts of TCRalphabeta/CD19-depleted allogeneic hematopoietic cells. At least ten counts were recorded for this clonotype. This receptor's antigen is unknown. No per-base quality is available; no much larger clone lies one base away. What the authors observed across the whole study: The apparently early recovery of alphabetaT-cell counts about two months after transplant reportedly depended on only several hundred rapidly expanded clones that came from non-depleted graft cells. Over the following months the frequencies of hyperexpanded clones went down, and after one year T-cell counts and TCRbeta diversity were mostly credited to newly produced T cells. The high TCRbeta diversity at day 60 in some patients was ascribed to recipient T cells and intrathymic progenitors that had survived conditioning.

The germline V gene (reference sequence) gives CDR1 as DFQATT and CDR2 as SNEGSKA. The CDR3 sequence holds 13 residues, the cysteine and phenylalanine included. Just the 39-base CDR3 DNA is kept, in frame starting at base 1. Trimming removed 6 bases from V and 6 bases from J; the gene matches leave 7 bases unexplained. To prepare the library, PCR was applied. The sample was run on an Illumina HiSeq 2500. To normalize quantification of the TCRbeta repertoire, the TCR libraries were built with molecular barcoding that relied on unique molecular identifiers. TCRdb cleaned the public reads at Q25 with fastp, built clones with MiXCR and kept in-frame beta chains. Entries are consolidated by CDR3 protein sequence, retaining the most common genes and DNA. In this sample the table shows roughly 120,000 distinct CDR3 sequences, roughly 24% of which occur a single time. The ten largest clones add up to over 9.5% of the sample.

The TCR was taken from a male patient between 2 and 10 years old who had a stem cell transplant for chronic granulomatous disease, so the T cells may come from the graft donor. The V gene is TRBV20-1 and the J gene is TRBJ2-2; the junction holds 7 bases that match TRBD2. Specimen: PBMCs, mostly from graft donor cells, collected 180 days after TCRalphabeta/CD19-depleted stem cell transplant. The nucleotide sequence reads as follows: TGCAGTGCCCCAGTGGGGGGGGCCGGGGAGCTGTTTTTT. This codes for CSAPVGGAGELFF.